The 9 T cell receptor beta chains in this list originate from one sample, sequenced in a study of cytomegalovirus exposure and HLA in healthy donors (dated by TCRdb to the late 2010s). The method was the immunoSEQ multiplex PCR assay. A mixture of 60 forward primers for TCR Vbeta segments and 13 reverse primers for TCR Jbeta segments was used in the multiplex PCR. In TCRdb, the immuneACCESS table is reduced to in-frame sequences with V and J assigned. These tables do not hold every clone; where another copy was compared, an unresolved V gene accounts for under half, and the others remain unexplained. This sample comprises roughly 110,000 clones, about three quarters of them detected only once. The ten biggest clones cover roughly 0.79% of the sample. Sequenced input: PBMCs. The receptors were gathered from a boy younger than 18 in good health and CMV-seronegative.

The gene calls are TRBV18 and TRBJ1-6; D gene ambiguous. Germline CDR1 and CDR2: KGHSH and LQKENI. This CDR3 has 17 amino acids. Trimming pared 2 bases from V and 9 bases from J, leaving 20 bases between. The chain's CDR3 is CASSPAGREQVGSPLHF. The CDR3 DNA sequence: TGTGCCAGCTCACCAGCGGGTAGAGAGCAAGTAGGTTCACCCCTCCACTTT. Full variable domain (outside the CDR3, taken from reference TRBV18 and TRBJ1-6): NAGVMQNPRHLVRRRGQEARLRCSPMKGHSHVYWYRQLPEEGLKFMVYLQKENIIDESGMPKERFSAEFPKEGPSILRIQQVVRGDSAAYFCASSPAGREQVGSPLHFGNGTRLTVT.

This clone showed up just a few times. The CDR3 bases are TGTGCCATCAAACAGACAGGATTCCTTTACGAGCAGTACTTC. This translates into CAIKQTGFLYEQYF. This chain links TRBV10-3 with TRBJ2-7; a possible D gene is TRBD1 (6 bases). This CDR3 region has 14 residues. Germline V CDR1 and CDR2: ENHRY, SYGVKD. The V end was cut by 7 bases, the J end by 4 bases, with 17 bases between.

Of note for this clone: The final CDR3 position lacks the conserved phenylalanine or tryptophan, pointing to a likely read error. The DNA is left out, because the CDR3 cannot be placed on it with certainty; the CDR3 is given as TCRdb lists it. This chain uses TRBV21-1 with TRBJ1-2; the tabulated D call, TRBD1, remains unverified against the DNA. TRBV21-1 counts as a pseudogene. The CDR3 comprises 11 residues, both ends counted. The CDR3 sequence: CASSKVLGDIT.

V gene TRBV9 combines with J gene TRBJ2-2; tentative D call: TRBD2 (5 bases). Trimming stripped 0 bases from V and 1 base from J, with 7 bases between. This CDR3 is built from 15 residues. Germline V CDR1 and CDR2: SGDLS, YYNGEE. Here the CDR3 reads CASSVDGVNTGELFF. The CDR3 DNA sequence: TGTGCCAGCAGCGTAGACGGGGTGAACACCGGGGAGCTGTTTTTT.

This clone was counted once. This chain uses TRBV28 with TRBJ1-5; D not resolved. Germline V gives CDR1 MDHEN, CDR2 SYDVKM. V lost 4 bases to trimming and J lost 6 bases, with 4 bases between them. The CDR3 consists of 11 residues. Here the CDR3 reads CASSSGQPQHF. The CDR3 DNA reads TGTGCCAGCAGTTCGGGTCAGCCCCAGCATTTT.

This clone was seen only a few times. The chain recombines TRBV9 with TRBJ2-1; 9 bases are a match to TRBD1. The V gene's germline CDR1 is SGDLS and CDR2 YYNGEE. The CDR3 length is 14 residues. V was pared by 4 bases and J by 3 bases, with 2 bases of the junction left unmatched. CDR3 coding DNA: TGTGCCAGCAGCCTGGGACAGGGCTACAATGAGCAGTTCTTC. The encoded protein is CASSLGQGYNEQFF.

This sequence joins TRBV6-6 and TRBJ1-5; 10 positions agree with TRBD1. The CDR3 extends over 15 amino acids. V trimming: 7 bases; J trimming: 7 bases; junction bases outside the gene matches: 10. CDR1 and CDR2 from the germline V gene are MNHNY and SVGAGI (reference sequence). DNA of the CDR3: TGTGCCAGCACCCCGGATGGACAGGGGGAACAGCCCCAGCATTTT. Amino acid sequence: CASTPDGQGEQPQHF.

The chain links TRBV4-1 to TRBJ1-3, with a tentative D call TRBD1 (5 bases). Per the germline V gene, CDR1 is MGHRA and CDR2 is YSYEKL. Trimming took 1 base from V and 0 from J, leaving 13 bases between them. The CDR3 spans 17 residues. The CDR3 DNA reads TGCGCCAGCAGCCAAGTGCCCCCAGGGCTCTCTGGAAACACCATATATTTT. Its protein is CASSQVPPGLSGNTIYF.

This clone was seen a few times. The genes are TRBV15 and TRBJ2-1, with 8 bases that match TRBD2. The CDR3 is made up of 13 amino acids. The germline V gene has CDR1 LNHNV and CDR2 YYDKDF (reference sequence). V was pared by 6 bases and J by 7 bases, with 5 bases of the junction left unmatched. Here the CDR3 reads CATRGGRYNEQFF. Written as DNA, the CDR3 is TGTGCCACCAGGGGCGGGAGGTATAATGAGCAGTTCTTC.